The clone carrying this TCR beta chain has a handful of counts. The time point: patch test 1, 2 weeks after DPC sensitization. The treatment: therapeutic diphenylcyclopropenone sensitization with weekly scalp DPC. Germline loops: CDR1 ENHRY, CDR2 SYGVKD. The CDR3 spans 11 residues. Trimming stripped 4 bases from V and 5 bases from J, with 5 bases between. This sample was included in a study of human T cells and chemical hapten exposure. Background on the study: DPC at 2% was the sensitizing agent, placed on around 2 cm by around 2 cm of upper inner arm skin. Each week of the roughly 24-week study, patients had diphenylcyclopropenone applied to the scalp. Read at 6 days, the patch tests placed 0.01% DPC on the upper back.

TCRdb reprocessed the RACE reads with MiXCR, giving one entry per CDR3 protein. The sample holds 79,000 or so distinct CDR3 sequences, around 30% seen once. This receptor was identified in a man in his forties with alopecia areata. Some clones in this sample may be carry-over from other donors' samples. Sequenced here: whole blood, sampled in connection with sensitization to the hapten diphenylcyclopropenone (DPC). V and J are TRBV10-3 and TRBJ2-5; D remains ambiguous. CDR3 loop: CAISGGETQYF. CDR3 nucleotides: TGTGCCATCAGTGGGGGTGAGACCCAGTACTTC.